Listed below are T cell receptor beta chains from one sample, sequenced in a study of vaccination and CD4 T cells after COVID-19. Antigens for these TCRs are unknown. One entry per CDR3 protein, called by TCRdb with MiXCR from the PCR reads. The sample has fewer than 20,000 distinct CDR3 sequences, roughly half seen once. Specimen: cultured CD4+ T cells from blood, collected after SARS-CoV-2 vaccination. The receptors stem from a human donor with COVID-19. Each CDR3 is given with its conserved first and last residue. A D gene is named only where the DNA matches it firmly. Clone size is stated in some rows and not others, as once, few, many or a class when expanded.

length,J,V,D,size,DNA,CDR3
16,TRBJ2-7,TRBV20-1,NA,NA,TGCAGTGCCCCGGAGGGGCAGGGTAAGGGTTCCTACGAGCAGTACTTC,CSAPEGQGKGSYEQYF
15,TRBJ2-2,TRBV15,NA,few,TGTGCCACCAGCGGAAACGGATGGAACACCGGGGAGCTGTTTTTT,CATSGNGWNTGELFF
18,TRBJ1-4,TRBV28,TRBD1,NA,TGTGCCAGCAGTTTGGGAAGACAGGGCCCTAACTTGGTGAAAAGGGTGTTTTTT,CASSLGRQGPNLVKRVFF
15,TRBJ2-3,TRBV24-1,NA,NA,TGTGCCACCAGCGAACGTGGGACTAGCACAGATACGCAGTATTTT,CATSERGTSTDTQYF
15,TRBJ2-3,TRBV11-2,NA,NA,TGTGCCAGCAGCTTAGATGTACTAGGGGCGGATACGCAGTATTTT,CASSLDVLGADTQYF
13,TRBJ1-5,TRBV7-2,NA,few,TGTGCCAGCAGCTCTCAATACTTACAGCCCCAGCATTTT,CASSSQYLQPQHF
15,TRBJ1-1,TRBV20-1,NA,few,TGCAGGCTCAATCCAACCACAGGGTATCCTACTGAAGCTTTCTTT,CRLNPTTGYPTEAFF
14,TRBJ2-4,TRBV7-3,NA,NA,TGTGCCAGCAGCTTAACAGGTTTCGGAAACATTCAGTACTTC,CASSLTGFGNIQYF
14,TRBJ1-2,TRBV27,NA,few,TGTGCCAGCAGGGCGGACTGGGGCAACTATGGCTACACCTTC,CASRADWGNYGYTF
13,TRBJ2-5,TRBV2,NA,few,TGTGCCAGCGAAAGTGTAGGTCCGGAGACCCAGTACTTC,CASESVGPETQYF
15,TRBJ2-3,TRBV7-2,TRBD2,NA,TGTGCCAGCAGCTTAGGCGGGGGGGGGACAGATACGCAGTATTTT,CASSLGGGGTDTQYF
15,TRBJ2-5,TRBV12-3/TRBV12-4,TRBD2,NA,TGTGCCAGCAGTTTAGGGACTAGCGGGGGGGAGACCCAGTACTTC,CASSLGTSGGETQYF
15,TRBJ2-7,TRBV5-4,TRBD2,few,TGTGCCAGCAGCTGGACTAGCGGGGGGAGCTACGAGCAGTACTTC,CASSWTSGGSYEQYF
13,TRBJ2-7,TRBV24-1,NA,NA,TGTGCCACCAGTCCCAGGAGCTCCTACGAGCAGTACTTC,CATSPRSSYEQYF
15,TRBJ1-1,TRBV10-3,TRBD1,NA,TGTGCCATCAGTGAGAAGACAGGACAGGGCACTGAAGCTTTCTTT,CAISEKTGQGTEAFF
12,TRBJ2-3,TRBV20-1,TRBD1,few,TGCAGTGCTAGGCAGGGGGCAGATACGCAGTATTTT,CSARQGADTQYF
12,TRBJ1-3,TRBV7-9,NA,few,TGTGCCAGCAGCCTCGCAGCAGAGTCCATATATTTT,CASSLAAESIYF
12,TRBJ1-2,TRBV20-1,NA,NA,TGCAGTGCTCATCGGGAAGTCTATGGCTACACCTTC,CSAHREVYGYTF
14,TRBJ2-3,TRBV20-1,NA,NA,TGCAGTGCTATTATCCGCACACGAGGAGATACGCAGTATTTT,CSAIIRTRGDTQYF
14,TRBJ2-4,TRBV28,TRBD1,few,TGTGCCAGCAGTTCCGGGACAGGGTCGAACATTCAGTACTTC,CASSSGTGSNIQYF
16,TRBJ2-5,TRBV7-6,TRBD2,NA,TGTGCCAGCAGCCTCCAGGGGACTAGCGGCAGGGAGACCCAGTACTTC,CASSLQGTSGRETQYF
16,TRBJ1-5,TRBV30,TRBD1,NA,TGTGCCTGGAGTAGCGGACAGGGGGTCGGCAATCAGCCCCAGCATTTT,CAWSSGQGVGNQPQHF
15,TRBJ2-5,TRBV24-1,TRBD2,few,TGTGCCACCAGTGATTCCGGACTAGCGGGGGAGACCCAGTACTTC,CATSDSGLAGETQYF
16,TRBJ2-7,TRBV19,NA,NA,TGTGCCAGTAGTATCGTCGGGACCGCGAACTCCTACGAGCAGTACTTC,CASSIVGTANSYEQYF
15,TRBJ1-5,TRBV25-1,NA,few,TGTGCCAGCAGTGAATCGGAGGGGTACAATCAGCCCCAGCATTTT,CASSESEGYNQPQHF
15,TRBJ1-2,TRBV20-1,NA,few,TGCAGTGCTAGAGAGCGAGGCAGGGAGGTCCTAGGCTACACCTTC,CSARERGREVLGYTF
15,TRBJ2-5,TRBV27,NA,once,TGTGCCAGCAGACTAAATCCGGGCCTTGGAGAGACCCAGTACTTC,CASRLNPGLGETQYF
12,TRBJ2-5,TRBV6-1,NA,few,TGTGCCAGCAGCGGGACGGAAGAGACCCAGTACTTC,CASSGTEETQYF
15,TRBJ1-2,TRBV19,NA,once,TGTGCCAGTAGTATAGGAGGGGTGGTAATCTATGGCTACACCTTC,CASSIGGVVIYGYTF
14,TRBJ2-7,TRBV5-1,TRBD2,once,TGCGCCAGCAGCTTGGGGCTAGCGGACTACGAGCAGTACTTC,CASSLGLADYEQYF
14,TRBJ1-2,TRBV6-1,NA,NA,TGTGCCAGCAGTCCACAGGCGCGGGGCTATGGCTACACCTTC,CASSPQARGYGYTF
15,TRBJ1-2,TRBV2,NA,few,TGTGCCAGCAGTGAAGCGGGGGGCGGTCTTGGCGGCTACACCTTC,CASSEAGGGLGGYTF
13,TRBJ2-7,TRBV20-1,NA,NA,TGCAGTGCTAGTTGGGGCCTATCCTACGAGCAGTACTTC,CSASWGLSYEQYF
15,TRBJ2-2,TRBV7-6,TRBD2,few,TGTGCCAGCAGCTTGATCGGACTAGGCACCGGGGAGCTGTTTTTT,CASSLIGLGTGELFF
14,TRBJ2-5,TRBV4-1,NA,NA,TGCGCCAGCAGCCAAGTTACAGGCCAAGAGACCCAGTACTTC,CASSQVTGQETQYF
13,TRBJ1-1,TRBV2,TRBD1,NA,TGTGCCAGCAGTGACCGACAGGGCTTTGAAGCTTTCTTT,CASSDRQGFEAFF